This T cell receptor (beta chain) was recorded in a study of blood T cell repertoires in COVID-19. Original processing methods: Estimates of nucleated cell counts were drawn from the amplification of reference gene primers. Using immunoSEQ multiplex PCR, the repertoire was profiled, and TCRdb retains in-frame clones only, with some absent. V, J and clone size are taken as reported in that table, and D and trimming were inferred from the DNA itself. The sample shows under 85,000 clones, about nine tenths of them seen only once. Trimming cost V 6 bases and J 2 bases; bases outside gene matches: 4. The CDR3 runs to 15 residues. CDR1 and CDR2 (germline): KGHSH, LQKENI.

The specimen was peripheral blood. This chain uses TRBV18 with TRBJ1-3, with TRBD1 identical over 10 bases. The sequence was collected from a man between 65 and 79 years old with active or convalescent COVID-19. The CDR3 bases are TGTGCCAGCTCGCGGGACAGGGGAACTGGAAACACCATATATTTT. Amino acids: CASSRDRGTGNTIYF. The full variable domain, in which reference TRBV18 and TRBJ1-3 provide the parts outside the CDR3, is NAGVMQNPRHLVRRRGQEARLRCSPMKGHSHVYWYRQLPEEGLKFMVYLQKENIIDESGMPKERFSAEFPKEGPSILRIQQVVRGDSAAYFCASSRDRGTGNTIYFGEGSWLTVV.